This T cell receptor beta chain came from a study of human T cells and chemical hapten exposure. Study-level background: All patients underwent weekly scalp dosing with diphenylcyclopropenone for the full roughly 25-week study.

The V end lost 4 bases, the J end lost 1 base, and 15 bases lay between the germline ends. This CDR3 region has 16 residues. Germline V gene data show CDR1 as MNHEY and CDR2 as SVGAGI. As regards this clonotype: The antigen is not known.

TCRdb re-analysed the RACE reads in MiXCR, keeping a single row per CDR3 protein. In the table there are 90,000 to 110,000 distinct CDR3 sequences, 30% to 35% of which are singletons. The study's findings and limits: Expanded TCRs created a significantly greater count of big CDR3 similarity clusters than controls did.

Regarding time point: patch test 3, about 24 weeks after DPC sensitization. Noted treatment: therapeutic diphenylcyclopropenone sensitization with weekly scalp DPC. At every patch-test visit, blood was drawn before the patch test was applied. The TCR comes from a man between 35 and 55 years old with alopecia areata. Some clones in this sample may be carry-over from other donors' samples. This rearrangement joins TRBV6-5 to TRBJ2-3; the D call may be TRBD1 or TRBD2 (6 bases each). Source: whole blood, taken in connection with sensitization to the hapten diphenylcyclopropenone (DPC). CDR3 nucleotides: TGTGCCAGCAGTTCACCGGGGGCAGGGGGCACAGATACGCAGTATTTT. This sequence encodes CASSSPGAGGTDTQYF.